The text below deals with one TCR beta chain. No cognate antigen has been identified for it. Per-base qualities were not stored, and no clone one base away is much larger. The CDR3 runs 16 amino acids, cysteine and phenylalanine included. Just CDR3 DNA is preserved here, 48 bases in frame from base 1. CDR1 SGHKS and CDR2 YYEKEE were looked up in the germline V gene (reference sequence). At the junction V is shortened by 1 base and J by 2 bases, with 15 bases in between. These data originate in a study of cytomegalovirus exposure and HLA in healthy donors (dated by TCRdb to about 2017). Background for the entire study: In an earlier analysis of about 560 of the donors, less than 350 Gb of sequence data and 90 million to 120 million unique TCR beta sequences from about 190 million T cells were reported. Four to six DR-DQ haplotypes were handled as single units for association and clustering because linkage in the cohort was strong. All discovery cohort repertoires had been generated using a single sequencing platform. Rather than using new phenotypic data, the later analysis identified candidate immune exposures from TCR beta sequences and from how often those sequences occurred across donors. In a later genetic analysis, genome-wide SNP genotypes for about three fifths of the roughly 670 donors were used, and that subset was treated as a discovery cohort. To predict cytomegalovirus infection status, the study brought together high-throughput TCR immunosequencing, statistical association of individual TCRs with disease status, and machine learning. Donor age, sex, ethnicity and CMV serostatus were collected together with the repertoire data. Roughly 300 gigabases of sequencing data and 70 million to 100 million unique TCR sequences made up an early release that covered several hundred HLA-typed donors. Among the approximately 400 genotyped donors, around 79% belonged to the genetic ancestry cluster associated with self-reported Caucasian donors. Across approximately 400 genotyped donors of the cohort, an average of approximately 220,000 unique TCR beta nucleotide sequences per donor were sequenced, and 15% to 20% of those sequences were non-productive. Along with the roughly 670-subject first cohort, a separate validation cohort of over a hundred different subjects was used. The study aimed to test whether signatures of past pathogen exposure could be identified by cataloging public T cell receptors. The study profiled the T cell repertoires of about 640 subjects by immunosequencing and related them to cytomegalovirus serostatus. HLA typing included class I and class II loci at four-digit resolution. To decide whether each TCR beta V gene segment behaved as functional or pseudogenic, an earlier analysis of approximately 620 of the donors relied on high-throughput TCR beta sequencing. Typing coverage varied by locus: roughly 629-630 donors for A, B, C, DRB1 and DQB1; approximately 500 for DQA1; some 610 for DPA1; about 450 for DPB1. In a later analysis, previously published TCR beta repertoires from about 670 donors were re-analyzed and high-resolution HLA genotyping was added so that TCR occurrence patterns could be studied.

On the study overall, not on this receptor specifically: The earlier analysis of some 560 of the donors excluded about 16 rarely observed V segments, including chromosome 9 orphons, because counts were too low. The study listed 164 TCR beta chains as associated with cytomegalovirus. Most TCR sequences were observed very rarely across donors, whereas some public TCRs were present in many individuals. This cohort had only TCR beta chains sequenced, and the lack of alpha or paired-chain data limited which features could be detected. A later analysis associated roughly 17,000 TCR beta sequences with specific HLA alleles at a false discovery rate of 0.05. In a later analysis, the rate of TCR association differed among HLA loci, with DRB1 alleles having the most associated TCRs and HLA-C alleles having the fewest. Some IMGT-functional V segments, including TRBV6-2 and TRBV6-3, could not be distinguished by the 87-base-pair reads and were therefore excluded. An association between a missense DCLRE1C variant and V-gene and J-gene trimming of TCR beta chains was found in a later genetic analysis and replicated in an independent cohort. The presence/absence analyses assumed that sequencing depth was roughly uniform across donors, and that assumption may not be true. Correlated functional status among segregating V segments might reflect linkage disequilibrium, but an unknown experimental factor could not be ruled out. The authors suggested that the approach could potentially be generalized to other disease states and immunological phenotypes. CMV serostatus was the only immune exposure information available for the cohort. Compared with the approximately 670-donor mean, donors in an Asian-associated ancestry cluster had fewer N-insertions in productive TCRs, according to a later genetic analysis. According to a later analysis, parvovirus B19, influenza, CMV and Epstein-Barr virus appeared linked to several top co-occurrence clusters. Because some donors lacked HLA typing at each locus, the association tests relied only on the typed subset. The classifier was reported to diagnose cytomegalovirus status with high specificity and sensitivity in both the original and validation cohorts. In a later analysis, most CMV-associated TCR beta chains were found to appear HLA-restricted, with HLA associations seemingly driven largely by CMV exposure. A further reported finding was that TCR beta sequences accurately predicted the HLA-A and HLA-B alleles for most subjects in the first cohort. A cluster of highly shared sequence variants was judged likely to represent a technical artifact of the sequencing pipeline. A few of the identified cytomegalovirus-associated TCR beta chains were confirmed in vitro to be specific for cytomegalovirus antigens. Compared with equally common non-associated chains, HLA-associated TCR beta chains in a later analysis were more clonally expanded and had lower generation probabilities. Assigning TCR associations to individual alleles was difficult when HLA alleles, especially DR and DQ, strongly co-occurred. In an earlier analysis of more than 450 of the donors, most TCR beta V segments were observed in productive rearrangements about 90% or about 30% of the time, broadly matching IMGT annotations.

In total, roughly 710 healthy bone marrow donors made up the cohort. Cohort members were all nominally healthy when sampled, although unrecorded immune exposures were likely present. The donor tested CMV seropositive and was one of the 289 seropositive cohort members. A peripheral blood sample was collected from each donor, and TCR beta sequencing was performed on peripheral blood mononuclear cells. The Qiagen DNeasy Blood Extraction Kit was used to extract genomic DNA from the blood cell samples. Library creation used the immunoSEQ multiplex PCR assay. A mixture of 60 forward primers for TCR Vbeta segments and 13 reverse primers for TCR Jbeta segments was used in the multiplex PCR. The CDR3 region of rearranged TCR beta genes was amplified from genomic DNA by a multiplex PCR assay. On the Illumina HiSeq System, the amplified TCR beta libraries were sequenced as 87-base-pair reads. In the source study's methods: In a later analysis, 77 million or so unique TCR beta chains were counted across the 650 to 750 repertoires, and around 11 million of these chains were shared by at least two donors. Raw reads were error-corrected and collapsed into unique sequences by a nearest-neighbor algorithm in which closely related sequences were merged to remove PCR and sequencing errors. Alignment of CDR3 sequences to IMGT reference sequences was used to assign V, D and J gene segments. For a sequence to be retained, a match of at least six nucleotides to both a V gene segment and a J gene segment was required. Rearrangements were called productive when the CDR3 lacked stop codons and stayed in frame with V and J; all others were non-productive. CDR3 was defined by IMGT convention, running from the second conserved V-encoded cysteine to the conserved J-encoded phenylalanine. The earlier analysis of some 540 of the donors excluded any sequence lacking an unambiguous match to a single V gene segment. An earlier analysis of several hundred of the donors called V segments functional above 56.7% productive rearrangements and segregating when the between-donor standard deviation exceeded 5%. A statistical classification framework was built for diagnosing cytomegalovirus status from the catalog of TCR beta chain sequences. In a later analysis, V and J genes were assigned by comparing TCR nucleotide sequences against IMGT/GENE-DB human TR gene sequences. In a later analysis, CDR3 sequences and most-parsimonious VDJ recombination scenarios were assigned using the TCRdist pipeline. A later analysis defined each TCR beta chain by its CDR3 amino acid sequence plus V-gene family, and excluded reads lacking a unique V-gene family. A later analysis removed 600 or so highly shared, low-generation-probability nucleotide sequences to deal with suspected cross-contamination and a sequencing artifact. In a later analysis, a clonal expansion index for each public chain was calculated from normalized within-repertoire ranks of inferred template counts. In a later analysis, generation probabilities were computed using a VDJ recombination model fitted to out-of-frame rearrangements, and the results were checked against IGoR. A later analysis scored TCR-TCR, TCR-HLA and TCR-CMV co-occurrence with hypergeometric tests, applying a repertoire-size bias correction to TCR pairs. A later analysis estimated false discovery rates by permuting HLA or CMV assignments 20 times. In a later analysis, co-occurring TCRs were grouped using DBSCAN, and TCRdist sequence similarity was added for clustering within HLA-allele-positive subsets. Repertoires with fewer than 30,000 or more than 120,000 public chains, plus five repertoires with anomalous nucleotide sharing, were excluded from co-occurrence clustering. This is the immuneACCESS table as TCRdb keeps it, with only in-frame sequences that have V and J called. A part of the clones is gone; compared with another copy, unresolved V genes explain less than half, and the rest is unexplained. That table gives V, J and clone size, and the DNA gave D and trimming. Within this sample are tens of thousands of clones, with over 70% of them counted one time only. Around 6% of the sample belongs to the ten largest clones.

The sequence was obtained from a male donor in good health and CMV-seropositive. The source material was PBMCs. The chain links TRBV5-5 with TRBJ2-5; confidence is insufficient to name the D gene. CDR3 loop: CASSLPLLLEQETQYF. The DNA sequence reads TGTGCCAGCAGCTTGCCTTTACTACTCGAACAAGAGACCCAGTACTTC.